Listed here are 23 T cell receptor beta chains from one sample, sequenced in a study of CD8 T cells in Susac syndrome. RNA in amounts of about 0.45 to 1 ug was reverse transcribed with random hexamers. Using its own MiXCR run on the immunoSEQ multiplex PCR reads, TCRdb lists one record per CDR3 protein. The sample lists about 210,000 distinct CDR3 sequences, approximately 95% occurring once. The source material was CD4+ T cells from PBMCs. These receptors came from a human donor with multiple sclerosis.

This clonotype came up once. The CDR3 nucleotides read TGCAGTGTGGTAGATACCCAGACTCTAGCCAAAAACATTCAGTACTTC. It yields the protein CSVVDTQTLAKNIQYF. The chain carries TRBV20-1 and TRBJ2-4; D not certain. Deletions cut 7 bases from V and 0 bases from J, with 19 bases between. Germline loops: CDR1 DFQATT, CDR2 SNEGSKA (reference sequence). This CDR3 has 16 residues.

The rearrangement joins TRBV7-2 to TRBJ2-5; TRBD2 aligns across 7 bases. The CDR3 sequence is 15 residues long. Germline V gene data show CDR1 as SGHTA and CDR2 as FQGNSA. J gave up 5 bases and V 3 bases, and 9 bases lay outside the gene matches. Here the CDR3 reads CASSFSRTSWETQYF. CDR3 DNA sequence: TGTGCCAGCAGCTTCTCTAGGACTAGTTGGGAGACCCAGTACTTC.

The chain carries TRBV23-1 and TRBJ1-5; maybe TRBD1 (5 bases). TRBV23-1 is an open reading frame, and its role is uncertain. Trimming left V 3 bases short and J 1 base short, with 13 bases between. The CDR3 runs 16 residues. CDR3 nucleotides: TGCGCCAGCAGTCATCGGGGCCGTTCGAGCAATCAGCCCCAGCATTTT. Translated, it gives CASSHRGRSSNQPQHF.

The V call is TRBV20-1, the J call TRBJ2-7, with 10 bases aligning to TRBD2. The V segment lost 1 base and the J segment 3 bases; nucleotides outside the gene matches: 3. This CDR3 has 14 residues. Germline V lookup: CDR1 DFQATT, CDR2 SNEGSKA (reference sequence). CDR3 DNA: TGCAGTGCTAGAGTCCCTAGCGGGGGCTACGAGCAGTACTTC. Protein product: CSARVPSGGYEQYF.

Written as DNA, the CDR3 is TGTGCCACTAAGGGACTAGCGGGTTCCGAGCAGTACTTC. Translated, it gives CATKGLAGSEQYF. V is TRBV30 and J is TRBJ2-7, with 12 positions matching TRBD2. Per the germline V gene, CDR1 is GTSNPN and CDR2 is SVGIG (reference sequence). V was pared by 8 bases and J by 6 bases, with 8 bases of the junction left unmatched. The CDR3 runs to 13 residues.

This rearrangement joins TRBV12-3 or TRBV12-4 to TRBJ2-5, with 10 bases lining up with TRBD2. CDR3 size: 15 residues. The V segment lost 2 bases and the J segment 5 bases; nucleotides outside the gene matches: 5. CDR3 DNA: TGTGCCAGCAGTTTACTAGCGGGGGCAGTTGAGACCCAGTACTTC. It is translated as CASSLLAGAVETQYF.

V usage is TRBV30 and J usage is TRBJ2-7, with 8 bases identical to TRBD2. The V gene's germline CDR1 is GTSNPN and CDR2 SVGIG (reference sequence). The CDR3 is made up of 13 amino acids. V trimming: 2 bases; J trimming: 5 bases; junction bases outside the gene matches: 5. The CDR3 nucleotides are TGTGCCTGGAGTCCCGGGAGGGCCGACGAGCAGTACTTC. Its translation: CAWSPGRADEQYF.

The sample holds a few counts of this clonotype. The gene calls are TRBV6-1 and TRBJ1-5, with D unclear. This CDR3 contains 13 residues. Trimming stripped 10 bases from V and 4 bases from J, with 14 bases between. The germline gives CDR1 MNHNS, CDR2 SASEGT. The CDR3 DNA follows: TGTGCCACTATGGTCGTCGTTAATCAGCCCCAGCATTTT. Protein product: CATMVVVNQPQHF.

The chain carries TRBV15 and TRBJ1-5; TRBD1 agrees at 10 bases. The CDR3 has 16 amino acids. CDR1 and CDR2 from the germline V gene are LNHNV and YYDKDF (reference sequence). V gave up 3 bases and J gave up 1 base; unmatched junction bases: 3. In DNA, the CDR3 is TGTGCCACCAGCAGGACAGGGGGCGAGAGCAATCAGCCCCAGCATTTT. Translating it yields CATSRTGGESNQPQHF.

The chain couples TRBV29-1 to TRBJ1-1, with a tentative D call TRBD1 (5 bases). V was shortened by 6 bases and J by 2 bases, with 19 bases between the two germline ends. Per germline, CDR1 SQVTM and CDR2 ANQGSEA. The CDR3 runs 15 residues. DNA for the CDR3: TGCAGCGTAATGGGGCTGTTGGGCTACAACACTGAAGCTTTCTTT. Amino acid sequence: CSVMGLLGYNTEAFF. Based on the CDR3 plus reference TRBV29-1 and TRBJ1-1, the full variable domain is SAVISQKPSRDICQRGTSLTIQCQVDSQVTMMFWYRQQPGQSLTLIATANQGSEATYESGFVIDKFPISRPNLTFSTLTVSNMSPEDSSIYLCSVMGLLGYNTEAFFGQGTRLTVV.

The chain couples TRBV20-1 to TRBJ2-5; 10 bases are shared with TRBD2. This CDR3 has 13 residues. V was pared by 3 bases and J by 8 bases, with 6 bases of the junction left unmatched. Germline CDR1 and CDR2: DFQATT and SNEGSKA (reference sequence). CDR3 coding DNA: TGCAGTGCTAGTACTAGCGGGACGGGAACCCAGTACTTC. This gives the protein CSASTSGTGTQYF.

V usage is TRBV7-9 and J usage is TRBJ2-7; D is unclear. Trimming took off 3 bases at V and 3 bases at J, with 12 bases between the two ends. This CDR3 has 14 amino acids. CDR1 is SEHNR, CDR2 FQNEAQ, per germline (reference sequence). CDR3 sequence (DNA): TGTGCCAGCAGCTTTCGCGGCAGTAGCTACGAGCAGTACTTC. This translates into CASSFRGSSYEQYF.

The rearrangement joins TRBV12-3 or TRBV12-4 to TRBJ2-1, with D hard to call. This CDR3 has 14 residues. Trimming shortened V by 3 bases and J by 3 bases, and 9 bases separated the two germline ends. CDR3 region: CASSFEVLYNEQFF. As DNA, the CDR3 is TGTGCCAGCAGTTTCGAGGTTCTCTACAATGAGCAGTTCTTC.

The gene calls are TRBV29-1 and TRBJ1-2; no reliable D call. V was clipped by 0 bases and J by 2 bases, with 10 bases between them. The CDR3 runs 14 residues. Germline V gene data show CDR1 as SQVTM and CDR2 as ANQGSEA. CDR3 sequence: CSVEDETDNYGYTF. Written as DNA, the CDR3 is TGCAGCGTTGAAGATGAAACTGACAACTATGGCTACACCTTC.

The J gene is TRBJ2-5, the V gene TRBV12-3 or TRBV12-4, with D perhaps TRBD2 (5 bases). V lost 8 bases and J lost 5, with 12 bases in between. The CDR3 has 12 amino acids. The CDR3 coding sequence is TGTGCCAGCGGTCGGGGATTCGAGACCCAGTACTTC. It encodes CASGRGFETQYF.

In DNA, the CDR3 is TGTGCCAGCATCAAAGATGGGACGTCCTATGGCTACACCTTC. Its protein product is CASIKDGTSYGYTF. The V call is TRBV2, the J call TRBJ1-2; tentative D call: TRBD1 (5 bases). The CDR3 extends over 14 amino acids. Trimming pared 7 bases from V and 4 bases from J, leaving 16 bases between. Germline lookup yields CDR1 SNHLY and CDR2 FYNNEI.

The chain recombines TRBV5-1 with TRBJ2-1; D is uncertain. V lost 3 bases, J lost 0 bases, and 7 bases lay in between. Germline V gives CDR1 SGHRS, CDR2 YFSETQ. This CDR3 is 14 amino acids long. The DNA of the CDR3 is TGCGCCAGCAGCTCGGAGAGCTCCTACAATGAGCAGTTCTTC. Translation: CASSSESSYNEQFF.

The rearrangement uses TRBV4-1 and TRBJ1-2; D uncertain. Germline V CDR1 and CDR2: MGHRA, YSYEKL. The V end lost 1 base, the J end lost 3 bases, and 9 bases lay between the germline ends. The CDR3 runs to 14 residues. CDR3 sequence (DNA): TGCGCCAGCAGCCAAGCGGTGGGCTACTATGGCTACACCTTC. Amino acids: CASSQAVGYYGYTF.

The rearrangement joins TRBV7-3 to TRBJ1-1; D remains unclear. With 0 bases removed from V and 4 bases from J, the gap between germline ends came to 9 bases. Germline loops: CDR1 SGHTA, CDR2 FQGTGA. The length of the CDR3 is 14 residues. CDR3 region: CASSLTPWGTEAFF. The CDR3 DNA reads as TGTGCCAGCAGCTTAACCCCCTGGGGCACTGAAGCTTTCTTT.

The chain combines TRBV29-1 with TRBJ2-3; 8 nucleotides match TRBD2. Germline lookup yields CDR1 SQVTM and CDR2 ANQGSEA. V was clipped by 7 bases and J by 6 bases; unmatched bases: 6. The CDR3 sequence is 12 residues long. CDR3 loop: CSDLERGDTQYF. DNA of the CDR3: TGCAGCGACCTCGAGCGGGGGGATACGCAGTATTTT.

This clonotype has a handful of counts. The chain recombines TRBV12-5 with TRBJ2-7; TRBD2 agrees at 11 bases. This CDR3 contains 14 residues. Per germline, CDR1 LGHNT and CDR2 FRNRAP. Trimming at V came to 5 bases and at J to 4 bases, leaving 4 bases not matched to a gene. The CDR3 DNA reads as TGTGCTAGTGGTCCGGGGACTAGCGGATACGAGCAGTACTTC. Translated: CASGPGTSGYEQYF. The full variable domain, its missing parts supplied by reference TRBV12-5 and TRBJ2-7, is DARVTQTPRHKVTEMGQEVTMRCQPILGHNTVFWYRQTMMQGLELLAYFRNRAPLDDSGMPKDRFSAEMPDATLATLKIQPSEPRDSAVYFCASGPGTSGYEQYFGPGTRLTVT.

The CDR3 DNA sequence: TGTGCCAGCAGCCTGACTAGCGGGGGGGCTCTTAATGAGCAGTTCTTC. Amino acids: CASSLTSGGALNEQFF. This chain uses TRBV7-3 with TRBJ2-1, with 14 bases lining up with TRBD2. Germline-derived CDR1 and CDR2 are SGHTA and FQGTGA. This CDR3 spans 16 amino acids. V lost 5 bases, J lost 7 bases, and 7 bases stayed unmatched.

The rearrangement uses TRBV28 and TRBJ2-7; 8 bases agree with TRBD2. V shed 5 bases, J shed 2 bases, and the junction held 8 bases outside the gene matches. CDR3 length: 15 residues. The V gene's germline CDR1 is MDHEN and CDR2 SYDVKM. CDR3 in amino acids: CASSELAGLTYEQYF. CDR3 DNA sequence: TGTGCCAGCAGTGAGCTAGCGGGCCTTACCTACGAGCAGTACTTC.